These 28 T cell receptor beta chains were all obtained from the same sample, sequenced in a study of T cell responses to AZD1222 COVID-19 vaccine. Some clones are missing from TCRdb's copy, which holds only in-frame ones; the method was immunoSEQ multiplex PCR. Among 120,000 to 150,000 clones listed, roughly 89% were seen once. Sequenced here: peripheral blood, sampled on day 0 of AZD1222 vaccination. These receptors all come from an adult in good health.

The chain combines TRBV7-2 with TRBJ1-5; 11 nucleotides match TRBD1. Losses at the gene ends were 5 bases for V and 6 bases for J; bases not matched to a gene: 6. Germline-derived CDR1 and CDR2 are SGHTA and FQGNSA. The CDR3 has 15 residues. CDR3 residues: CASSVDRGHFQPQHF. The CDR3 region has the DNA TGTGCCAGCAGCGTGGACAGGGGGCATTTTCAGCCCCAGCATTTT.

The chain carries TRBV7-9 and TRBJ2-5; D may match TRBD1 or TRBD2 (5 bases each). The CDR3 is made up of 16 amino acids. The V gene's germline CDR1 is SEHNR and CDR2 FQNEAQ (reference sequence). Between the trimmed V and J ends, which lost 5 bases and 4 bases, there was a span of 20 bases. CDR3 protein: CASSALEGQLRETQYF. The DNA of the CDR3 is TGTGCCAGCAGCGCCCTCGAGGGGCAGTTGAGAGAGACCCAGTACTTC.

This chain uses TRBV11-2 with TRBJ1-1, with D possibly being TRBD1 (5 bases). CDR3 length: 12 amino acids. CDR1 and CDR2 from the germline V gene are SGHAT and FQNNGV. Trimming pared 4 bases from V and 8 bases from J, leaving 11 bases between. The CDR3 sequence: CASSSRQREAFF. The CDR3 coding sequence is TGTGCCAGCAGCTCACGACAGAGAGAAGCTTTCTTT.

The chain carries TRBV29-1 and TRBJ1-2, with a tentative D call TRBD1 (5 bases). Germline CDR1 reads SQVTM; CDR2 reads ANQGSEA. There are 13 residues in the CDR3. Trimming removed 0 bases at V and 8 bases at J, with 13 bases between. CDR3 sequence: CSVEEYRLQGYTF. The CDR3 DNA reads as TGCAGCGTTGAAGAGTACAGGTTGCAAGGCTACACCTTC.

The CDR3 loop is CASSYGRRGGNEQFF. The CDR3 DNA reads TGTGCCAGCAGTTACGGTCGGCGGGGTGGCAATGAGCAGTTCTTC. The rearrangement joins TRBV6-2 or TRBV6-3 to TRBJ2-1; the D gene is possibly TRBD2 (6 bases). Trimming took 2 bases from V and 6 from J, leaving 14 bases between them. CDR1 MNHEY and CDR2 SVGEGT come from the germline V gene. The CDR3 covers 15 residues.

The gene calls are TRBV2 and TRBJ1-2; possible D gene TRBD1, 5 bases. Germline CDR1 is SNHLY and CDR2 is FYNNEI. The CDR3 loop spans 13 amino acids. The ends were cut back, 4 bases at V and 4 bases at J, with 10 bases in the middle. The CDR3 protein is CASSGRDGYGYTF. The CDR3 DNA reads as TGTGCCAGCAGTGGACGGGACGGCTATGGCTACACCTTC. Combining the CDR3 with reference TRBV2 and TRBJ1-2 gives the whole variable domain EPEVTQTPSHQVTQMGQEVILRCVPISNHLYFYWYRQILGQKVEFLVSFYNNEISEKSEIFDDQFSVERPDGSNFTLKIRSTKLEDSAMYFCASSGRDGYGYTFGSGTRLTVV.

V is TRBV24-1 and J is TRBJ2-1, with 8 bases fitting TRBD2. V was clipped by 5 bases and J by 3 bases; unmatched bases: 5. The germline V gene has CDR1 KGHDR and CDR2 SFDVKD. The CDR3 is made up of 15 amino acids. The CDR3: CATSAGSGVYNEQFF. The CDR3 DNA sequence: TGTGCCACCAGTGCTGGTAGCGGGGTCTACAATGAGCAGTTCTTC.

V usage is TRBV3-1 (or the pseudogene TRBV3-2) and J usage is TRBJ2-1, with 8 bases identical to TRBD2. Trimming at V came to 5 bases and at J to 5 bases, leaving 5 bases not matched to a gene. The CDR3 contains 14 residues. Germline CDR1 LGHDT, CDR2 YNNKEL (reference sequence). The DNA for the CDR3 is TGTGCCAGCAGCTTCTATAGCGGGGACAATGAGCAGTTCTTC. Its translation: CASSFYSGDNEQFF.

This clone was seen once. CDR3 residues: CASSGPLGGGETQYF. The CDR3 DNA sequence: TGTGCCAGCAGTGGACCTCTAGGGGGGGGAGAGACCCAGTACTTC. The chain is built from TRBV9 and TRBJ2-5; perhaps TRBD2 as D (7 bases). V dropped 5 bases and J dropped 4 bases, with 18 bases sitting between them. CDR3 length: 15 residues. The germline gives CDR1 SGDLS, CDR2 YYNGEE.

The chain couples TRBV20-1 to TRBJ2-4, with D maybe TRBD2 (6 bases). CDR1 is DFQATT, CDR2 SNEGSKA, per germline (reference sequence). There are 16 residues in the CDR3. Trimming cost V 3 bases and J 3 bases, with 18 bases left between them. CDR3 loop: CSASRVAETLKNIQYF. CDR3 coding DNA: TGCAGTGCTAGTCGCGTAGCGGAGACGCTCAAAAACATTCAGTACTTC.

The CDR3 nucleotides read TGTGCCAGCAGCGAGGGGGGACAGGGAGCTAACTATGGCTACACCTTC. This translates into CASSEGGQGANYGYTF. The chain links TRBV9 to TRBJ1-2, with 9 positions matching TRBD1. Trimming removed 3 bases from V and 0 bases from J; junction bases left unmatched: 6. Germline CDR1 is SGDLS and CDR2 is YYNGEE. This CDR3 contains 16 residues.

The chain couples TRBV4-1 to TRBJ2-7, with D possibly being TRBD1 (6 bases). In germline, CDR1 is MGHRA, CDR2 YSYEKL. Between the trimmed V and J ends, which lost 4 bases and 2 bases, there was a span of 12 bases. The CDR3 runs to 14 residues. The CDR3 loop is CASSPQGPAYEQYF. The CDR3 DNA follows: TGCGCCAGCAGCCCACAGGGCCCCGCCTACGAGCAGTACTTC.

The chain uses TRBV11-2 and TRBJ2-2; no clear D gene. V lost 8 bases and J lost 6, with 13 bases in between. CDR3 length equals 13 residues. Germline V gene data show CDR1 as SGHAT and CDR2 as FQNNGV. In DNA, the CDR3 is TGTGCCAGCGTACGATTGAAGTCCGGGGAGCTGTTTTTT. This codes for CASVRLKSGELFF.

The chain carries TRBV3-1 (or the pseudogene TRBV3-2) and TRBJ1-3; D gene ambiguous. The CDR3 loop spans 19 amino acids. CDR1 and CDR2 (germline): LGHDT, YNNKEL (reference sequence). The germline V and J ends were trimmed by 1 base and 0 bases, with 19 bases remaining between them. CDR3 loop: CASSQAPAAATPSGNTIYF. The CDR3 region has the DNA TGTGCCAGCAGCCAAGCCCCGGCGGCGGCTACTCCCTCTGGAAACACCATATATTTT.

This clone has a handful of counts. The chain is built from TRBV7-2 and TRBJ1-4; D call uncertain. The CDR3 is 13 amino acids. Germline V CDR1 and CDR2: SGHTA, FQGNSA. V was clipped by 1 base and J by 8 bases, with 8 bases between them. The CDR3 reads CASSLVFQEKLFF. The CDR3 nucleotides are TGTGCCAGCAGCTTAGTGTTCCAGGAAAAACTGTTTTTT.

The rearrangement links TRBV24-1 to TRBJ2-1, with unresolved D. CDR1 is KGHDR, CDR2 SFDVKD, per germline. This CDR3 has 13 residues. Trimming stripped 6 bases from V and 4 bases from J, with 9 bases between. Here the CDR3 DNA reads TGTGCCACCAGTAACGACGGGTACAATGAGCAGTTCTTC. It is translated as CATSNDGYNEQFF.

The rearrangement joins TRBV3-1 (or the pseudogene TRBV3-2) to TRBJ1-2; D may be TRBD1 (6 bases). The V end was cut by 4 bases, the J end by 8 bases, with 20 bases between. The CDR3 covers 15 residues. Looked up from germline, CDR1 is LGHDT and CDR2 is YNNKEL (reference sequence). CDR3 loop: CASSLKRGLGAGYTF. The CDR3, as DNA: TGTGCCAGCAGCCTAAAAAGGGGTCTGGGGGCCGGCTACACCTTC.

The chain is built from TRBV4-1 and TRBJ1-6; tentatively, D is TRBD1 (6 bases). Germline CDR1 MGHRA, CDR2 YSYEKL. Trimming took 0 bases from V and 10 from J, leaving 16 bases between them. The CDR3 is 16 residues long. The CDR3 nucleotides read TGCGCCAGCAGCCAAGATCCGGACAGACCTGGATCACCCCTCCACTTT. Its translation is CASSQDPDRPGSPLHF.

CDR3 in DNA: TGTGCCAGCAGCTTAGGGGGGCATGGAGCTTTCTTT. Encoded protein: CASSLGGHGAFF. The chain employs TRBV13 and TRBJ1-1; the D gene is possibly TRBD1 (5 bases). V shed 0 bases and J shed 10 bases, with 9 bases lying between them. The length of the CDR3 is 12 residues. Germline values: CDR1 PRHDT, CDR2 FYEKMQ (reference sequence).

This chain connects TRBV29-1 to TRBJ1-2; no clear D gene. The CDR3 is 12 residues long. CDR1 is SQVTM, CDR2 ANQGSEA, per germline. V was clipped by 5 bases and J by 3 bases, with 10 bases between them. As DNA, the CDR3 is TGCAGCGTTCCAAGCGGCTACTATGGCTACACCTTC. It encodes CSVPSGYYGYTF.

The chain combines TRBV24-1 with TRBJ1-5, with TRBD1 matching 7 bases. Germline assignment: CDR1 KGHDR and CDR2 SFDVKD. J gave up 8 bases and V 4 bases, and 10 bases lay outside the gene matches. The CDR3 totals 15 residues. The chain's CDR3 is CATSEGTGVLKPQHF. Here the CDR3 DNA reads TGTGCCACCAGTGAGGGAACAGGGGTCCTAAAGCCCCAGCATTTT.

Comment on this clone: Other DNA sequences in this specimen translate into the identical CDR3. V gene TRBV15 combines with J gene TRBJ1-1; D might be TRBD1 (5 bases). V lost 2 bases, J lost 1 base, and 8 bases lay in between. There are 14 residues in the CDR3. Germline assignment: CDR1 LNHNV and CDR2 YYDKDF (reference sequence). The CDR3 DNA reads as TGTGCCACCAGCAGAAGAACAGGGAACACTGAAGCTTTCTTT. Residues: CATSRRTGNTEAFF.

The genes are TRBV15 and TRBJ2-7; no clear D gene. The CDR3 runs to 13 residues. V was clipped by 0 bases and J by 1 base, with 4 bases between them. Germline values: CDR1 LNHNV, CDR2 YYDKDF (reference sequence). CDR3 in amino acids: CATSREHSYEQYF. DNA of the CDR3: TGTGCCACCAGCAGAGAGCATTCCTACGAGCAGTACTTC.

This clone has a single count. The chain uses TRBV24-1 and TRBJ2-7; D not certain. The V gene's germline CDR1 is KGHDR and CDR2 SFDVKD. The ends were cut back, 1 base at V and 3 bases at J, with 12 bases in the middle. CDR3 length: 15 amino acids. This chain's CDR3 is CATSDFGPGGYEQYF. CDR3 DNA sequence: TGTGCCACCAGTGATTTTGGGCCAGGTGGCTACGAGCAGTACTTC.

This chain links TRBV6-4 with TRBJ2-3; D remains ambiguous. V lost 0 bases and J lost 3, with 10 bases in between. CDR3 size: 15 residues. Germline assignment: CDR1 MRHNA and CDR2 SNTAGT. CDR3 residues: CASSDSKGSTDTQYF. In nucleotides, the CDR3 is TGTGCCAGCAGTGACTCGAAGGGCAGTACAGATACGCAGTATTTT.

V is TRBV18 and J is TRBJ1-4; D is uncertain. Deletions cut 2 bases from V and 7 bases from J, with 17 bases between. The germline gives CDR1 KGHSH, CDR2 LQKENI. The CDR3 covers 16 residues. The CDR3 reads CASSPLEGAVGEKLFF. The DNA for the CDR3 is TGTGCCAGCTCACCATTGGAGGGAGCCGTAGGTGAAAAACTGTTTTTT.

This sequence joins TRBV19 and TRBJ2-1; 7 nucleotides line up with TRBD2. The V and J ends lost 6 bases and 9 bases, in that order; junction bases with no gene match: 14. There are 15 residues in the CDR3. The germline V gene encodes CDR1 LNHDA and CDR2 SQIVND (reference sequence). CDR3 region: CASRLALAEGSEQFF. The DNA for the CDR3 is TGTGCCAGTAGGCTGGCCCTAGCGGAGGGCAGTGAGCAGTTCTTC.

The chain combines TRBV7-2 with TRBJ1-2; the D is unclear. The germline gives CDR1 SGHTA, CDR2 FQGNSA. This CDR3 comprises 11 residues. Trimming stripped 2 bases from V and 2 bases from J, with 0 bases between. CDR3: CASSLNYGYTF. CDR3 coding DNA: TGTGCCAGCAGCTTAAACTATGGCTACACCTTC.